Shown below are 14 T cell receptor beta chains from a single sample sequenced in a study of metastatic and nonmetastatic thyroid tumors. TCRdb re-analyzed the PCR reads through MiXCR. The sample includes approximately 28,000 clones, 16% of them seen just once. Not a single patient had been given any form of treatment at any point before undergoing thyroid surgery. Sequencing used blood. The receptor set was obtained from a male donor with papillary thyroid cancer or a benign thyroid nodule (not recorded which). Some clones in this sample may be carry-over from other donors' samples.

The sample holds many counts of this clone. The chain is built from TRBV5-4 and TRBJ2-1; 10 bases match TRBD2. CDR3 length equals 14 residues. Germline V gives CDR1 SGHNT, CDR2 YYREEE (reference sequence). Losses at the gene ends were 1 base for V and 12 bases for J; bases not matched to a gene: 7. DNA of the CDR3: TGTGCCAGCAGCTTGCCTAGCGGGAGTATCACGCAGTTCTTC. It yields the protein CASSLPSGSITQFF.

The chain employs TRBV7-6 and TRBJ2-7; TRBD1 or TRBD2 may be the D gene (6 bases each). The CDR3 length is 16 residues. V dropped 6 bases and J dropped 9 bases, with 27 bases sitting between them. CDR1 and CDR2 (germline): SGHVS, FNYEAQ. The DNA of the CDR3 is TGTGCCAGCAGTCCCGGGGGCCTATCGTGCCTCAGAGGGCAGTACTTC. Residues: CASSPGGLSCLRGQYF.

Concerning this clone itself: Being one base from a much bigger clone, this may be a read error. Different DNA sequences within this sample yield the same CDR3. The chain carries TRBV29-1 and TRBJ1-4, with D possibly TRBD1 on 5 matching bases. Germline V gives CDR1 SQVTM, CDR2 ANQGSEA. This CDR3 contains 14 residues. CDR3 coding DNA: TGCAGCGTGGGGGACCGAGCAACCAATGAAAAACTGTTTTTT. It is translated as CSVGDRATNEKLFF.

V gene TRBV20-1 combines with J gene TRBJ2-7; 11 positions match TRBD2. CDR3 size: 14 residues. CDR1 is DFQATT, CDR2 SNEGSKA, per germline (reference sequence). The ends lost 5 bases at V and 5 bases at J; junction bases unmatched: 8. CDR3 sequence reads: CSAQFSGRAHEQYF. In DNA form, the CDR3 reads TGCAGTGCTCAATTTAGCGGGAGGGCCCACGAGCAGTACTTC.

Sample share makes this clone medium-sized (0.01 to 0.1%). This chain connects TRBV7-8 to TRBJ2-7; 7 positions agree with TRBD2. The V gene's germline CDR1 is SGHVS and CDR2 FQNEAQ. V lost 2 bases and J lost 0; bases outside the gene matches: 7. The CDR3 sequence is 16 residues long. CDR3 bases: TGTGCCAGCAGCTTATTGAGCGGGGCGAGCTCCTACGAGCAGTACTTC. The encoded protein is CASSLLSGASSYEQYF.

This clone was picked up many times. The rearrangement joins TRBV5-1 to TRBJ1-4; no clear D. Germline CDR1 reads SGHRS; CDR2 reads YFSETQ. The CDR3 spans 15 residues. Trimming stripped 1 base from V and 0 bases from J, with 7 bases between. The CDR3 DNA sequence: TGCGCCAGCAGCTTGCAGGCTACAACTAATGAAAAACTGTTTTTT. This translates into CASSLQATTNEKLFF.

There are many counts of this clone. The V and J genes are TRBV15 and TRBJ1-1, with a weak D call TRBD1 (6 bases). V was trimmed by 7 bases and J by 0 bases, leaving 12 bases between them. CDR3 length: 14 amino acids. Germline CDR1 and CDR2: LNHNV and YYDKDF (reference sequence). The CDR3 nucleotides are TGTGCCACCAAACGAGGACAGATGAACACTGAAGCTTTCTTT. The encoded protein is CATKRGQMNTEAFF.

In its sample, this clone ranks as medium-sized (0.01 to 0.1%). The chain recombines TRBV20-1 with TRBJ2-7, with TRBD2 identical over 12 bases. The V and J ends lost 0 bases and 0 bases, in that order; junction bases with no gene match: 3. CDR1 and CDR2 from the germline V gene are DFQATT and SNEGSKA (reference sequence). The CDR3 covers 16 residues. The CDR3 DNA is TGCAGTGCTAGAGATCTGACTAGCGGGAGCTCCTACGAGCAGTACTTC. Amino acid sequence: CSARDLTSGSSYEQYF.

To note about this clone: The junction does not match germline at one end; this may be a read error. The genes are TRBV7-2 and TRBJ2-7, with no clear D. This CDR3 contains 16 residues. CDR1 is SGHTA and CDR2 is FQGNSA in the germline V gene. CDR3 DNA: TGTGCCAGCATCTTAGCCACACCGGTACAGTACTACGAGCAGTACTTC. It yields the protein CASILATPVQYYEQYF.

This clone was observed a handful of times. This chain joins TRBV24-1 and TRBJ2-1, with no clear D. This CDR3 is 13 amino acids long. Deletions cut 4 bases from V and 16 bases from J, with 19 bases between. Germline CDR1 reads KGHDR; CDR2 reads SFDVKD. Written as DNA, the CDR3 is TGTGCCACCAGTGACGGGTCCGACAATGAGCGATTCTTC. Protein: CATSDGSDNERFF.

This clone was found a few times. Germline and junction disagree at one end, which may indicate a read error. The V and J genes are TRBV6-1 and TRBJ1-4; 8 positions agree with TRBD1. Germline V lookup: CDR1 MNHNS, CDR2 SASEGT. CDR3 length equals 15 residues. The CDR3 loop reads CTSIQRGTGSIKLFF. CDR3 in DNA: TGTACCAGCATCCAGCGGGGGACAGGCTCGATAAAACTGTTTTTT.

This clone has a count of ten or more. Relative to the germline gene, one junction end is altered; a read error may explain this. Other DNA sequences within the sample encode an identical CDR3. As DNA, the CDR3 is TGTGCCAGCAGCCAAGGTGGGGTGGAAGTGGGTCAGCCCCAGCATTTC. It yields the protein CASSQGGVEVGQPQHF. This chain joins TRBV3-1 and TRBJ1-5; D gene ambiguous. Germline CDR1 is LGHDT and CDR2 is YNNKEL (reference sequence). The CDR3 loop spans 16 amino acids.

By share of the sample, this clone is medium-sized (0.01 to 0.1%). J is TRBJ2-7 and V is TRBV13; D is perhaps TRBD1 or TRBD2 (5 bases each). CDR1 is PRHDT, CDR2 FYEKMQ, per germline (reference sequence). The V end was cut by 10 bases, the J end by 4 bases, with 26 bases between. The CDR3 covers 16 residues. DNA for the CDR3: TGTGCCACCCAACTTCGTACGGGGCCCTCGGGGTACGAGCAGTACTTC. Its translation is CATQLRTGPSGYEQYF.

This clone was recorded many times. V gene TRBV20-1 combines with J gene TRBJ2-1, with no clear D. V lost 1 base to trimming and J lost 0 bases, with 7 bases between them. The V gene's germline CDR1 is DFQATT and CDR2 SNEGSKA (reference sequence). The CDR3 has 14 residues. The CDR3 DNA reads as TGCAGTGCTAGAGCGGTAGGCTCCTACAATGAGCAGTTCTTC. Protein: CSARAVGSYNEQFF.